This TCR beta chain was obtained from a study of blood T cell repertoires in COVID-19. V was clipped by 6 bases and J by 3 bases, with 15 bases between them. The germline gives CDR1 PRHDT, CDR2 FYEKMQ (reference sequence). The CDR3 has 14 amino acids. Assay used: immunoSEQ multiplex PCR; TCRdb lists only in-frame clones, some missing. The sample lists some 170,000 clones; over 60% were seen once. The TCR originated in an older woman with acute or convalescent COVID-19. Input material: peripheral blood. The V gene is TRBV13, the J gene TRBJ2-7; D unresolved. The CDR3 loop is CASSARLSHYEQYF. CDR3 in DNA: TGTGCCAGCAGTGCCCGACTTTCCCACTACGAGCAGTACTTC.